This TCR beta chain derives from a study of glioma-infiltrating T cells. Overall study findings and caveats: Non-neoplastic patients had below-expected tissue-blood divergence, while all gliomas exceeded expectation.

V lost 4 bases, J lost 1 base, and 5 bases stayed unmatched. The length of the CDR3 is 15 residues. The germline gives CDR1 MNHEY, CDR2 SMNVEV (reference sequence). TCR alpha and beta CDR3 regions were amplified from RNA using iRepertoire nested multiplex PCR. TCRdb fed the multiplex PCR reads into MiXCR, producing one record per CDR3 protein. The table records about 140,000 distinct CDR3 sequences, approximately 40% of them present only once. The sample holds a few counts of this clonotype. What it binds is not known. The chain employs TRBV27 and TRBJ2-5, with 8 bases lining up with TRBD2. The sequencing input was glioma tissue, nonneoplastic brain tissue, or PBMCs (not recorded which). This clonotype was sampled from a human donor with low-grade glioma or glioblastoma, undergoing nonglioma brain surgery, or in good health (not recorded which). CDR3 region: CASSSPRGGQETQYF. CDR3 bases: TGTGCCAGCAGTTCTCCCCGGGGGGGCCAAGAGACCCAGTACTTC.